This TCR beta chain was documented in a study of human T cells and chemical hapten exposure. Time point denoted: patch test 2, 6 weeks after DPC sensitization. Stated treatment: therapeutic diphenylcyclopropenone sensitization with weekly scalp DPC. This clonotype was seen a few times. Using its own MiXCR run on the RACE reads, TCRdb lists one record per CDR3 protein. The sample yields over 100,000 distinct CDR3 sequences, 9.2% seen once. Germline values: CDR1 LNHDA, CDR2 SQIVND (reference sequence). The CDR3 spans 15 residues. Trimming took 3 bases from V and 0 from J; bases not matched to a gene: 2. The chain has TRBV19 and TRBJ2-1, with 7 bases matching TRBD1. The clonotype was recovered from a middle-aged woman with alopecia areata. Some clones in this sample may be carry-over from other donors' samples. The sample here was whole blood, taken in connection with sensitization to the hapten diphenylcyclopropenone (DPC). The CDR3 DNA is TGTGCCAGTAGTATGTGGGACAGCTCCTACAATGAGCAGTTCTTC. It specifies CASSMWDSSYNEQFF.